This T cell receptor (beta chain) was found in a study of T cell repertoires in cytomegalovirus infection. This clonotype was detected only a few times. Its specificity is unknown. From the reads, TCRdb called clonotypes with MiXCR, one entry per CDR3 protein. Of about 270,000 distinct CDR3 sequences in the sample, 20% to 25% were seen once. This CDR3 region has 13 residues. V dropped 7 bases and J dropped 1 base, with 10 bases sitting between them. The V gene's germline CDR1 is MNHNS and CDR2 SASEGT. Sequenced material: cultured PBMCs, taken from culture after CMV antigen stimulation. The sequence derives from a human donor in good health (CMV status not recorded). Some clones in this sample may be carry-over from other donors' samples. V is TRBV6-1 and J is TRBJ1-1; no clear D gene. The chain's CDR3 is CASTARSNTEAFF. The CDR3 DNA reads TGTGCCAGCACAGCACGGTCGAACACTGAAGCTTTCTTT.